The TCR beta chain described here comes from a study of a mutant IDH1 vaccine in newly diagnosed glioma. At the level of the study: In weeks 1, 3, 5, 7, 11, 15, 19 and 23, patients were vaccinated. Patients' prior therapy spanned radiotherapy, temozolomide, or both; most underwent both. Study findings and constraints: Evidence of vaccine-induced immune responses was documented in approximately 93% of patients.

The table lists this clone with a few counts. Its antigen is as yet unknown. Repertoires were generated with immunoSEQ multiplex PCR, while TCRdb's copy carries only in-frame clones and drops some. The table shows fewer than 65,000 clones, with about 86% occurring only once. This sample's time point: week 5, during vaccination. Doses comprised 300 ug of mutant IDH1 20-mer peptide each, plus topical imiquimod. Each astrocytoma in the donors was new, WHO grade 3 or 4, IDH1-mutant and ATRX-lost. The CDR3 consists of 14 residues. The V gene lost 7 bases and the J gene lost 2 bases, with 12 bases spanning the gap. Germline lookup yields CDR1 SNHLY and CDR2 FYNNEI.

The sample was PBMCs, taken from a glioma patient whose treatment included an IDH1 peptide vaccine. This sequence joins TRBV2 and TRBJ1-5; unclear D gene. The TCR comes from a man younger than 40 with glioma. The CDR3 sequence: CASNYDGGNQPQHF. For the CDR3, the DNA is TGTGCCAGCAATTATGACGGAGGCAATCAGCCCCAGCATTTT.